The sample holds a few counts of the clone carrying this TCR beta chain. This entry is derived from a study of cytomegalovirus exposure and HLA in healthy donors. Study information: Unique TCR beta sequences numbering approximately 120 million came from around 180 million T cells in an earlier analysis.

Researchers ran the PCR with 60 Vbeta and 13 Jbeta primers. Per the authors' pipeline: Later reanalysis found roughly 80 million unique TCR beta chains, approximately 11 million of them shared. Sequencing was performed with immunoSEQ multiplex PCR; in TCRdb, only in-frame clones are kept and a portion is missing. From that table come the V and J calls and clone size; the DNA was used to work out D and trimming. The table shows approximately 200,000 clones, with 82% occurring only once. This CDR3 contains 13 residues. Trimming stripped 7 bases from V and 3 bases from J, with 13 bases between. Germline-derived CDR1 and CDR2 are MNHNS and SASEGT.

The source material was PBMCs. The V and J genes are TRBV6-1 and TRBJ2-7; D is perhaps TRBD2 (5 bases). The sequence came from a boy aged 2 to 9 in good health and CMV-seronegative. Here the CDR3 DNA reads TGTGCCAGCATTTTAAGCGGAAACTACGAGCAGTACTTC. Its protein is CASILSGNYEQYF.